This T cell receptor beta chain stems from a study of blood T cell repertoires in COVID-19. In the original analysis: Nucleated cell number was recorded as an estimate derived from reference gene primer amplification. TCRdb's copy holds only in-frame clones and misses some; the assay was immunoSEQ multiplex PCR. The DNA gave D and trimming, while V, J and clone size come from that table. The data show about 310,000 clones, around 90% seen once. The V gene end was trimmed by 5 bases and the J gene end by 0 bases; junction bases not matched to a gene: 4. The length of the CDR3 is 14 residues. Looked up from germline, CDR1 is SEHNR and CDR2 is FQNEAQ (reference sequence).

The genes are TRBV7-9 and TRBJ2-7; 7 positions match TRBD1. What was sequenced was peripheral blood. The sequence came from a man aged 18 to 30 with active or convalescent COVID-19. The CDR3: CASSRTGNSYEQYF. Written as DNA, the CDR3 is TGTGCCAGCAGCCGGACAGGAAACTCCTACGAGCAGTACTTC.